This T cell receptor beta chain stems from a study of prognosis after radiotherapy for stage I lung cancer. Overall study: April 2018 to January 2019 saw enrollment of stage I non-small cell lung cancer patients. Radiotherapy preceded distant metastases in several patients (median approximately seven months); about 15 showed no significant progression.

Concerning this clonotype itself: A read error may produce the germline difference seen at one junction end.

Amplicons of TCR beta CDR3 were generated from genomic DNA by two-round multiplex PCR. Primers targeting each individual TRBV and TRBJ gene were applied in first-round PCR. In TCRdb, the multiplex PCR reads were re-called with MiXCR into one record per CDR3 protein. The sample holds around 27,000 distinct CDR3 sequences, more than 25% seen once. The CDR3 is 14 amino acids. Germline V gives CDR1 MNHEY, CDR2 SMNVEV (reference sequence). This TCR was recovered from a donor aged 50 or older with non-small cell lung cancer. The sequences come from PBMCs, collected before or after stereotactic body radiation therapy (not recorded which). This chain uses TRBV27 with TRBJ2-1, with D uncertain. CDR3 DNA sequence: TGTGCCAGCACCCCCCTCCCAGGAGCGCATGAGCGGTTCTTC. This translates into CASTPLPGAHERFF.